The clone carrying this T cell receptor (beta chain) was counted between two and nine times. Its antigen is still unknown. The sample belongs to a study of CD8 T cells in ankylosing spondylitis. Study-wide points: Reports say disease-linked clones showed up significantly more in matched ankylosing spondylitis synovial fluid. Blood of patients with ankylosing spondylitis appeared to be characterized by a TCR beta motif of several highly homologous variants.

Germline assignment: CDR1 DFQATT and CDR2 SNEGSKA (reference sequence). This CDR3 has 12 amino acids. V lost 3 bases and J lost 3, with 9 bases in between. Quantitative 5'-RACE with molecular barcodes generated TCR beta libraries. TCRdb re-called the 5' RACE reads through MiXCR, storing one row per CDR3 protein. The sample gives around 300,000 distinct CDR3 sequences, less than 25% of which show up once; roughly 3.6% is in the top ten. This TCR was recovered from a female donor with ankylosing spondylitis or in good health (not recorded which). Sequencing used blood, either unsorted or a sorted T cell fraction (not recorded which). The chain links TRBV20-1 to TRBJ2-7; D unclear. This chain's CDR3 is CSASQTNYEQYF. The CDR3 bases are TGCAGTGCTAGTCAGACCAACTACGAGCAGTACTTC.